The next 25 T cell receptor beta chains were all read from a single sample in a study of blood T cell repertoires in COVID-19. Libraries were prepared by immunoSEQ multiplex PCR; TCRdb keeps only in-frame clonotypes and omits some of them. The repertoire holds 200,000 to 250,000 clones, with about 86% as singletons. Sample: PBMCs or T cells enriched from blood (not recorded which). Receptor source: a woman between 45 and 60 years old with acute COVID-19.

This chain connects TRBV30 to TRBJ1-6; D gene uncertain. This CDR3 has 16 amino acids. V lost 3 bases to trimming and J lost 4 bases, with 16 bases between them. Germline V lookup: CDR1 GTSNPN, CDR2 SVGIG (reference sequence). The CDR3 here is CAWSLPSPRYNSPLHF. DNA for the CDR3: TGTGCCTGGAGCCTGCCTAGCCCGAGATATAATTCACCCCTCCACTTT.

The rearrangement joins TRBV27 to TRBJ2-7; 9 bases match TRBD1. Per the germline V gene, CDR1 is MNHEY and CDR2 is SMNVEV (reference sequence). With 5 bases clipped from V and 1 base from J, the junction kept 6 bases outside the gene matches. There are 15 residues in the CDR3. CDR3 coding DNA: TGTGCCAGCAGTGGACGGGACAGGGTATCCTACGAGCAGTACTTC. It encodes CASSGRDRVSYEQYF.

The rearrangement uses TRBV4-1 and TRBJ2-7; weak D call: TRBD1 (6 bases). The CDR3 sequence is 13 residues long. V was trimmed by 3 bases and J by 4 bases, leaving 10 bases between them. The V gene's germline CDR1 is MGHRA and CDR2 YSYEKL. CDR3 sequence: CASSQGARYEQYF. DNA for the CDR3: TGCGCCAGCAGCCAGGGGGCGCGGTACGAGCAGTACTTC.

The CDR3 DNA sequence: TGTGCCAGCAGCGAAACTATAACCGGGGGTTCTTCACCCCTCCACTTT. Translation: CASSETITGGSSPLHF. This rearrangement joins TRBV9 to TRBJ1-6, with D maybe TRBD1 (5 bases). In germline, CDR1 is SGDLS, CDR2 YYNGEE. Trimming took 3 bases from V and 9 from J, leaving 19 bases between them. There are 16 residues in the CDR3.

The chain recombines TRBV2 with TRBJ1-5; the D is unclear. The CDR3 consists of 19 residues. V was shortened by 5 bases and J by 2 bases, with 25 bases between the two germline ends. The V gene's germline CDR1 is SNHLY and CDR2 FYNNEI. The DNA for the CDR3 is TGTGCCAGCAGTACCCCGTACGGGCGGGGAGGTTCGGGCAATCAGCCCCAGCATTTT. Protein: CASSTPYGRGGSGNQPQHF.

This clone was detected only once. The chain links TRBV27 to TRBJ2-7; 11 bases agree with TRBD2. CDR1 and CDR2 from the germline V gene are MNHEY and SMNVEV (reference sequence). The CDR3 sequence is 14 residues long. The V gene end was trimmed by 6 bases and the J gene end by 7 bases; junction bases not matched to a gene: 8. The CDR3 nucleotides read TGTGCCAGCAGGAGACTAGCGGGAATTTTAGAGCAGTACTTC. It encodes CASRRLAGILEQYF.

Notes on this clone: The sample carries other DNA sequences with the same CDR3. This chain joins TRBV7-3 and TRBJ2-2; D might be TRBD2 (5 bases). This CDR3 is built from 13 residues. Trimming left V 3 bases short and J 4 bases short, with 6 bases between. Germline-derived CDR1 and CDR2 are SGHTA and FQGTGA. The CDR3 DNA is TGTGCCAGCAGCTTTGGAGGCACCGGGGAGCTGTTTTTT. It encodes CASSFGGTGELFF.

This clone showed up just once. The rearrangement uses TRBV6-2 or TRBV6-3 and TRBJ2-2, with 8 bases identical to TRBD2. V gave up 3 bases and J gave up 6 bases; unmatched junction bases: 6. Germline V gene data show CDR1 as MNHEY and CDR2 as SVGEGT. The CDR3 has 15 amino acids. The DNA for the CDR3 is TGTGCCAGCAGTTATCCAGGACTAGCCTCCGGGGAGCTGTTTTTT. Amino acid sequence: CASSYPGLASGELFF.

This clone was counted a single time. The chain recombines TRBV5-1 with TRBJ1-6; no reliable D call. The CDR3 runs to 13 residues. Germline V gene sequence: CDR1 SGHRS, CDR2 YFSETQ. The V gene lost 0 bases and the J gene lost 7 bases, with 5 bases spanning the gap. The CDR3: CASSLVENSPLHF. The CDR3 DNA sequence: TGCGCCAGCAGCTTGGTGGAGAATTCACCCCTCCACTTT. The full variable domain, its missing parts supplied by reference TRBV5-1 and TRBJ1-6, is KAGVTQTPRYLIKTRGQQVTLSCSPISGHRSVSWYQQTPGQGLQFLFEYFSETQRNKGNFPGRFSGRQFSNSRSEMNVSTLELGDSALYLCASSLVENSPLHFGNGTRLTVT.

V is TRBV30 and J is TRBJ1-2, with 12 nucleotides matching TRBD1. The junction had 8 bases not matched to a gene; V was cut back by 4 bases and J by 5 bases. This CDR3 is built from 15 residues. The germline V gene has CDR1 GTSNPN and CDR2 SVGIG (reference sequence). This chain's CDR3 is CAWTGQGAGGYGYTF. CDR3 DNA sequence: TGTGCCTGGACGGGACAGGGGGCGGGCGGGTATGGCTACACCTTC.

This chain links TRBV7-2 with TRBJ1-3, with D possibly TRBD1 on 5 matching bases. The CDR3 sequence is 16 residues long. Trimming took off 3 bases at V and 0 bases at J, with 12 bases between the two ends. Germline V CDR1 and CDR2: SGHTA, FQGNSA. DNA of the CDR3: TGTGCCAGCAGCTTGACAGTGCCTAGCTCTGGAAACACCATATATTTT. Its translation is CASSLTVPSSGNTIYF. The full variable domain, rest sourced from reference TRBV7-2 and TRBJ1-3, is GAGVSQSPSNKVTEKGKDVELRCDPISGHTALYWYRQSLGQGLEFLIYFQGNSAPDKSGLPSDRFSAERTGGSVSTLTIQRTQQEDSAVYLCASSLTVPSSGNTIYFGEGSWLTVV.

The chain couples TRBV9 to TRBJ2-2; no clear D. V shed 0 bases and J shed 6 bases, with 18 bases lying between them. The length of the CDR3 is 17 residues. Per the germline V gene, CDR1 is SGDLS and CDR2 is YYNGEE. The CDR3 coding sequence is TGTGCCAGCAGCGTAGGTCAGAGGCACTGGAAGCCCGGGGAGCTGTTTTTT. This gives the protein CASSVGQRHWKPGELFF.

V gene TRBV30 combines with J gene TRBJ2-1; 10 bases align to TRBD2. This CDR3 is built from 14 residues. The germline CDR1 and CDR2 sequences are GTSNPN and SVGIG (reference sequence). J was trimmed by 8 bases and V by 0 bases; bases with no gene match: 4. CDR3 nucleotides: TGTGCCTGGAGTGTTAATAGCGGGAGGTATGAGCAGTTCTTC. Residues: CAWSVNSGRYEQFF.

The chain is built from TRBV19 and TRBJ1-5; 11 nucleotides align to TRBD1. After removal of 5 bases from V and 5 bases from J, the junction contained 5 bases not matched to a gene. Germline V gene sequence: CDR1 LNHDA, CDR2 SQIVND (reference sequence). The CDR3 is 15 residues long. The CDR3 loop reads CASSWRTGGDQPQHF. The CDR3 DNA reads as TGTGCCAGTAGTTGGAGGACAGGGGGCGATCAGCCCCAGCATTTT.

In regard to this clone: Other DNA sequences from this sample encode an identical CDR3 as well. V and J are TRBV27 and TRBJ2-7, with TRBD2 matching 10 bases. Germline V gene data show CDR1 as MNHEY and CDR2 as SMNVEV (reference sequence). CDR3 length equals 15 residues. V lost 4 bases, J lost 4 bases, and 7 bases stayed unmatched. This CDR3 is CASSSPSGSTYEQYF. CDR3 nucleotide sequence: TGTGCCAGCAGTTCTCCTAGCGGGAGCACATACGAGCAGTACTTC.

A few counts support this clone. The gene calls are TRBV5-4 and TRBJ1-6; 10 bases map to TRBD1. The CDR3 covers 15 residues. With 0 bases clipped from V and 9 bases from J, the junction kept 3 bases outside the gene matches. The germline gives CDR1 SGHNT, CDR2 YYREEE (reference sequence). Here the CDR3 reads CASSLGGTGVSPLHF. CDR3 sequence (DNA): TGTGCCAGCAGCTTGGGAGGGACAGGGGTTTCACCCCTCCACTTT.

This CDR3 reads CASSLVLGNEQFF. CDR3 DNA sequence: TGTGCCAGCAGCTTAGTTCTAGGCAATGAGCAGTTCTTC. The J gene is TRBJ2-1, the V gene TRBV7-9, with D uncertain. CDR1 is SEHNR, CDR2 FQNEAQ, per germline (reference sequence). The CDR3 has 13 amino acids. Trimming shortened V by 1 base and J by 6 bases, and 7 bases separated the two germline ends.

This chain links TRBV24-1 with TRBJ2-2; 9 bases agree with TRBD2. The CDR3 contains 15 residues. Per the germline V gene, CDR1 is KGHDR and CDR2 is SFDVKD. Losses at the gene ends were 8 bases for V and 7 bases for J; bases not matched to a gene: 10. Here the CDR3 reads CATTPAGGSNGELFF. In DNA, the CDR3 is TGTGCCACCACCCCGGCGGGGGGGTCGAACGGGGAGCTGTTTTTT.

V and J are TRBV6-5 and TRBJ2-7; a weak D match, TRBD1 (5 bases). Germline V CDR1 and CDR2: MNHEY, SVGAGI. The CDR3 contains 13 residues. The germline V and J ends were trimmed by 4 bases and 3 bases, with 10 bases remaining between them. The CDR3 here is CASSLTESYEQYF. The CDR3 DNA reads as TGTGCCAGCAGTTTGACAGAAAGCTACGAGCAGTACTTC.

This clone was seen only once. V and J are TRBV18 and TRBJ1-5; TRBD1 might be the D (6 bases). The V gene lost 5 bases and the J gene lost 0 bases, with 14 bases spanning the gap. From germline, CDR1 is KGHSH and CDR2 LQKENI. The CDR3 has 16 residues. CDR3 nucleotide sequence: TGTGCCAGCTCATTAGGGGACACCCTTAGCAATCAGCCCCAGCATTTT. The encoded protein is CASSLGDTLSNQPQHF.

The chain has TRBV27 and TRBJ2-7, with 7 nucleotides matching TRBD2. Germline lookup yields CDR1 MNHEY and CDR2 SMNVEV (reference sequence). The CDR3 sequence is 13 residues long. With V trimmed by 6 bases and J by 1 base, 3 bases remained unmatched. CDR3 DNA sequence: TGTGCCAGCAGCCGGGACTATTCCTACGAGCAGTACTTC. This codes for CASSRDYSYEQYF.

The chain recombines TRBV6-5 with TRBJ1-1; 7 bases agree with TRBD1. Germline V gene data show CDR1 as MNHEY and CDR2 as SVGAGI. The CDR3 spans 12 residues. J gave up 11 bases and V 5 bases, and 8 bases lay outside the gene matches. Here the CDR3 DNA reads TGTGCCAGCAGTAGAACAGGGGCATCGGCTTTCTTT. Encoded protein: CASSRTGASAFF.

The chain is built from TRBV28 and TRBJ1-4, with a tentative D call TRBD1 (6 bases). CDR1 and CDR2 from the germline V gene are MDHEN and SYDVKM. The ends were cut back, 6 bases at V and 7 bases at J, with 18 bases in the middle. This CDR3 spans 15 amino acids. CDR3 nucleotide sequence: TGTGCCAGCAGCCAACAGGGATCCACCTCTGAAAAACTGTTTTTT. As protein: CASSQQGSTSEKLFF.

CDR3 coding DNA: TGTGCCAGCAGCGTAGTGGCGGCAGGGAATTCTAACTATGGCTACACCTTC. This sequence encodes CASSVVAAGNSNYGYTF. V usage is TRBV9 and J usage is TRBJ1-2; perhaps TRBD1 as D (5 bases). The CDR3 extends over 17 amino acids. Trimming pared 0 bases from V and 0 bases from J, leaving 15 bases between. Germline lookup yields CDR1 SGDLS and CDR2 YYNGEE.

The rearrangement uses TRBV3-1 (or the pseudogene TRBV3-2) and TRBJ2-2; 9 nucleotides align to TRBD1. This CDR3 region has 16 residues. With V trimmed by 4 bases and J by 2 bases, 5 bases remained unmatched. The germline V gene encodes CDR1 LGHDT and CDR2 YNNKEL (reference sequence). The chain's CDR3 is CASSPRQGGNTGELFF. For the CDR3, the DNA is TGTGCCAGCAGCCCCCGACAGGGGGGAAACACCGGGGAGCTGTTTTTT.